Listed below are T cell receptor beta chains from one sample, sequenced in a study of blood T cell repertoires in COVID-19. Assay used: immunoSEQ multiplex PCR; TCRdb lists only in-frame clones, some missing. Altogether 390,000 or so clones are present, around 87% being singletons, with the ten largest covering 10%. The specimen sequenced was peripheral blood. The receptors stem from a woman aged 25 to 39 with COVID-19, enrolled during active disease. The CDR3 runs from the conserved cysteine through the conserved F or W. Each record gives: D gene, V gene, J gene, clone size, CDR3 protein, CDR3 DNA. The D gene is left open where the match is weak. Clone size is shown for a subset of rows, as once, few, many or a class of expanded clone.

TRBD1	TRBV27	TRBJ2-5	NA	CASSLGAYRGTQYF	TGTGCCAGCAGTTTGGGGGCGTACAGGGGGACCCAGTACTTC
TRBD1	TRBV24-1	TRBJ2-2	NA	CATSDPQTGGYGELFF	TGTGCCACCAGTGACCCCCAGACAGGGGGCTACGGGGAGCTGTTTTTT
TRBD2	TRBV6-5	TRBJ2-5	NA	CASSYSGTTKTQYF	TGTGCCAGCAGTTACTCGGGGACTACCAAGACCCAGTACTTC
TRBD2	TRBV9	TRBJ2-7	NA	CASSFASVAGVYEQYF	TGTGCCAGCAGCTTTGCCTCGGTAGCGGGAGTCTACGAGCAGTACTTC
TRBD2	TRBV4-1	TRBJ2-7	NA	CASSLLAVEPNEQYF	TGCGCCAGCAGCCTTCTAGCGGTCGAGCCCAACGAGCAGTACTTC
TRBD2	TRBV9	TRBJ2-7	NA	CASSPRGSGRPYEQYF	TGTGCCAGCAGCCCTCGCGGTAGCGGGAGGCCCTACGAGCAGTACTTC
NA	TRBV7-6	TRBJ1-6	few	CASSLVSSYNSPLHF	TGTGCCAGCAGCTTAGTGAGCTCCTATAATTCACCCCTCCACTTT
TRBD2	TRBV7-8	TRBJ2-1	NA	CASSSGTSPLNEQFF	TGTGCCAGCAGCTCCGGGACTAGCCCGCTTAATGAGCAGTTCTTC
NA	TRBV30	TRBJ2-5	NA	CAWSSSGTLQETQYF	TGTGCCTGGAGTTCATCCGGGACTCTCCAAGAGACCCAGTACTTC
NA	TRBV14	TRBJ2-3	NA	CASSQGVRDTQYF	TGTGCCAGCAGCCAGGGAGTCCGAGATACGCAGTATTTT
NA	TRBV4-1	TRBJ1-4	NA	CASSPRAINEKLFF	TGCGCCAGCAGCCCCAGGGCGATTAATGAAAAACTGTTTTTT
NA	TRBV6-6	TRBJ2-3	few	CASTGQPHTDTQYF	TGTGCCAGCACTGGGCAGCCCCACACAGATACGCAGTATTTT
TRBD2	TRBV5-1	TRBJ2-3	once	CASSLAAGAADTQYF	TGCGCCAGCAGCTTGGCTGCGGGAGCGGCAGATACGCAGTATTTT
NA	TRBV11-2	TRBJ2-2	NA	CASSLDLGTNTGELFF	TGTGCCAGCAGCTTAGATCTAGGAACGAACACCGGGGAGCTGTTTTTT